This T cell receptor (beta chain) was obtained from a study of beta chain features in type 1 diabetes. The wider study: Patients and healthy donors were similar in age, gender and cell yields.

The CDR3 sequence is 14 residues long. Germline V lookup: CDR1 MGHDK, CDR2 SYGVNS. Trimming cost V 3 bases and J 2 bases, with 11 bases left between them. Sorted populations were all over 95% pure. The sequenced template was cDNA made from the entire isolated RNA. Assay: immunoSEQ multiplex PCR; the TCRdb copy retains only in-frame clones and omits some. The table lists hundreds of thousands of clones, about a sixth of them singletons, with under 0.095% in the top ten. In this sample, this clone turned up a few times. The rearrangement joins TRBV25-1 to TRBJ2-7; D is undetermined. This receptor was identified in a young man in good health. Material: naive CD4+ T cells from blood. In DNA, the CDR3 is TGTGCCAGCAGTGAGGCTGGTCCAACCTACGAGCAGTACTTC. Its protein product is CASSEAGPTYEQYF.